Listed here are 18 T cell receptor beta chains from one sample, sequenced in a study of OX40 agonist ivuxolimab in advanced cancers. Clones were sequenced by immunoSEQ multiplex PCR, and TCRdb holds only the in-frame ones, with some missing. The sample yields roughly 70,000 clones, roughly 80% seen once. The source was CD4+ or CD8+ T cells sorted from blood, collected in a trial of the OX40 agonist ivuxolimab. The origin of the receptors is an adult with an advanced solid tumor such as melanoma, head and neck, liver or kidney cancer.

The rearrangement joins TRBV19 to TRBJ2-7, with 12 bases lining up with TRBD1. J gave up 7 bases and V 4 bases, and 5 bases lay outside the gene matches. The CDR3 sequence is 14 residues long. The V gene's germline CDR1 is LNHDA and CDR2 SQIVND (reference sequence). The CDR3 reads CASSTGTGGNEQYF. The CDR3 DNA is TGTGCCAGTAGTACTGGGACAGGGGGCAATGAGCAGTACTTC.

V gene TRBV25-1 combines with J gene TRBJ1-5, with D tentatively TRBD1 (6 bases). V lost 6 bases and J lost 5, with 14 bases in between. CDR1 MGHDK and CDR2 SYGVNS come from the germline V gene. The CDR3 loop spans 14 amino acids. The CDR3 nucleotides are TGTGCCAGCAGGGACGGGGGGCAATATCAGCCCCAGCATTTT. This sequence encodes CASRDGGQYQPQHF.

The rearrangement uses TRBV6-1 and TRBJ1-6; the D gene is possibly TRBD1 (6 bases). The germline V and J ends were trimmed by 2 bases and 16 bases, with 21 bases remaining between them. Germline-derived CDR1 and CDR2 are MNHNS and SASEGT. The CDR3 covers 15 residues. Here the CDR3 DNA reads TGTGCCAGCAGTGAACCAAGGGGGGCAGGTTTGCGTCTCCACTTT. It specifies CASSEPRGAGLRLHF.

This chain joins TRBV6-5 and TRBJ1-2; TRBD1 aligns across 7 bases. Germline values: CDR1 MNHEY, CDR2 SVGAGI. This CDR3 region has 13 residues. Losses at the gene ends were 5 bases for V and 5 bases for J; bases not matched to a gene: 5. The CDR3 spells CASSEGAGYGYTF. The CDR3 coding sequence is TGTGCCAGCAGTGAGGGGGCGGGGTATGGCTACACCTTC.

This rearrangement joins TRBV5-6 to TRBJ1-4; D not resolved. Germline loops: CDR1 SGHDT, CDR2 YYEEEE. V lost 1 base and J lost 7, with 5 bases in between. The CDR3 contains 12 residues. The chain's CDR3 is CASSLRSEKLFF. The DNA of the CDR3 is TGTGCCAGCAGCTTGAGATCTGAAAAACTGTTTTTT.

This clone was seen a handful of times. The rearrangement joins TRBV2 to TRBJ1-1; D is unclear. This CDR3 region has 18 residues. CDR1 is SNHLY and CDR2 is FYNNEI in the germline V gene. Trimming removed 4 bases from V and 2 bases from J, with 23 bases in between. The CDR3 region is CASSVRRIFVGINTEAFF. The CDR3, as DNA: TGTGCCAGCAGTGTGAGGCGGATCTTTGTTGGCATCAACACTGAAGCTTTCTTT. Full variable domain (outside the CDR3, taken from reference TRBV2 and TRBJ1-1): EPEVTQTPSHQVTQMGQEVILRCVPISNHLYFYWYRQILGQKVEFLVSFYNNEISEKSEIFDDQFSVERPDGSNFTLKIRSTKLEDSAMYFCASSVRRIFVGINTEAFFGQGTRLTVV.

This chain uses TRBV29-1 with TRBJ1-2; D possibly corresponds to TRBD1 (6 bases). Germline V gene sequence: CDR1 SQVTM, CDR2 ANQGSEA. Trimming cost V 7 bases and J 8 bases, with 20 bases left between them. CDR3 length: 13 residues. CDR3 nucleotide sequence: TGCAGCGCCGGGGGACAAACCGACGGGGGCTACACCTTC. This sequence encodes CSAGGQTDGGYTF. Together with reference TRBV29-1 and TRBJ1-2, the CDR3 gives the full variable domain: SAVISQKPSRDICQRGTSLTIQCQVDSQVTMMFWYRQQPGQSLTLIATANQGSEATYESGFVIDKFPISRPNLTFSTLTVSNMSPEDSSIYLCSAGGQTDGGYTFGSGTRLTVV.

The chain couples TRBV6-1 to TRBJ2-7; 9 bases are shared with TRBD1. The V segment lost 7 bases and the J segment 2 bases; nucleotides outside the gene matches: 9. Germline CDR1 is MNHNS and CDR2 is SASEGT. CDR3 length: 15 residues. For the CDR3, the DNA is TGTGCCAGCACCTCCCCCGGGACAGGGACCTACGAGCAGTACTTC. Protein product: CASTSPGTGTYEQYF.

This clone was detected only a few times. The chain links TRBV19 to TRBJ1-5; 7 bases align to TRBD1. The ends lost 2 bases at V and 4 bases at J; junction bases unmatched: 5. Germline CDR1 and CDR2: LNHDA and SQIVND (reference sequence). The CDR3 extends over 15 amino acids. CDR3 nucleotide sequence: TGTGCCAGTAGTATAAACCGGGACAGAAATCAGCCCCAGCATTTT. Translation: CASSINRDRNQPQHF.

This rearrangement joins TRBV10-2 to TRBJ2-1, with 10 bases matching TRBD1. The trim removed 2 bases at V and 2 bases at J, leaving 3 bases unmatched. The CDR3 is 16 residues long. Per germline, CDR1 WSHSY and CDR2 SAAADI. The CDR3 is CASSEDRGPTYNEQFF. The CDR3 region has the DNA TGCGCCAGCAGTGAGGACAGGGGGCCGACCTACAATGAGCAGTTCTTC.

This chain joins TRBV7-2 and TRBJ1-2, with TRBD1 matching over 10 bases. V lost 1 base and J lost 7; bases outside the gene matches: 3. The CDR3 runs to 14 residues. Germline V gene sequence: CDR1 SGHTA, CDR2 FQGNSA. CDR3 coding DNA: TGTGCCAGCAGCTTAGAAGGGACAGGGGTTGGCTACACCTTC. It codes for CASSLEGTGVGYTF. Filled out from reference TRBV7-2 and TRBJ1-2, the complete variable domain reads GAGVSQSPSNKVTEKGKDVELRCDPISGHTALYWYRQSLGQGLEFLIYFQGNSAPDKSGLPSDRFSAERTGGSVSTLTIQRTQQEDSAVYLCASSLEGTGVGYTFGSGTRLTVV.

V gene TRBV6-1 combines with J gene TRBJ2-7, with D possibly TRBD2 on 6 matching bases. The V end lost 7 bases, the J end lost 7 bases, and 23 bases lay between the germline ends. This CDR3 has 15 residues. Germline values: CDR1 MNHNS, CDR2 SASEGT. CDR3 sequence: CASTKTGTGVWEQYF. CDR3 in DNA: TGTGCCAGCACCAAAACCGGGACGGGGGTATGGGAGCAGTACTTC.

V and J are TRBV5-8 and TRBJ2-7; a weak D match, TRBD1 (6 bases). The CDR3 consists of 13 residues. Germline CDR1 is SGHTS and CDR2 is YDEGEE. Trimming shortened V by 8 bases and J by 3 bases, and 15 bases separated the two germline ends. CDR3 nucleotides: TGTGCCAGACTGGGGGCACGAAACTACGAGCAGTACTTC. This translates into CARLGARNYEQYF.

J is TRBJ1-2 and V is TRBV7-7; a possible D gene is TRBD1 (6 bases). V shed 5 bases and J shed 8 bases, with 42 bases lying between them. The germline CDR1 and CDR2 sequences are SSHAT and FNYEAQ (reference sequence). The CDR3 covers 22 residues. The CDR3 loop reads CASSPHSDRGVRTFYSQSGYTF. As DNA, the CDR3 is TGTGCCAGCAGCCCCCACTCAGATAGGGGGGTGCGGACCTTCTACTCTCAAAGCGGCTACACCTTC.

This clone was detected only a few times. The gene calls are TRBV7-2 and TRBJ1-3; weak D call: TRBD1 (5 bases). Trimming cost V 2 bases and J 0 bases, with 11 bases left between them. The CDR3 has 16 amino acids. Germline assignment: CDR1 SGHTA and CDR2 FQGNSA. CDR3 bases: TGTGCCAGCAGCTTACAGCCACAGGCCTCTGGAAACACCATATATTTT. Translated: CASSLQPQASGNTIYF. The variable domain in full, with the rest retrieved from reference TRBV7-2 and TRBJ1-3, is GAGVSQSPSNKVTEKGKDVELRCDPISGHTALYWYRQSLGQGLEFLIYFQGNSAPDKSGLPSDRFSAERTGGSVSTLTIQRTQQEDSAVYLCASSLQPQASGNTIYFGEGSWLTVV.

The chain carries TRBV7-7 and TRBJ1-1; D gene uncertain. The CDR3 has 13 residues. Germline V gene data show CDR1 as SSHAT and CDR2 as FNYEAQ (reference sequence). Between the trimmed V and J ends, which lost 2 bases and 0 bases, there was a span of 4 bases. Here the CDR3 DNA reads TGTGCCAGCAGCTTACAAATGAACACTGAAGCTTTCTTT. As protein: CASSLQMNTEAFF.

The table lists this clone with a few counts. The chain couples TRBV7-9 to TRBJ2-5; D might be TRBD1 (5 bases). The CDR3 length is 15 residues. V was pared by 8 bases and J by 1 base, with 17 bases between. Germline lookup yields CDR1 SEHNR and CDR2 FQNEAQ (reference sequence). This CDR3 is CASRLGLTAQETQYF. In DNA form, the CDR3 reads TGTGCCAGCCGGTTGGGGCTCACGGCCCAAGAGACCCAGTACTTC.

CDR3 amino acids: CAISTQGNGELFF. The CDR3 coding sequence is TGTGCCATCAGTACTCAGGGAAACGGGGAGCTGTTTTTT. V is TRBV10-3 and J is TRBJ2-2; possible D gene TRBD1, 5 bases. The CDR3 spans 13 residues. V was trimmed by 5 bases and J by 7 bases, leaving 11 bases between them. In germline, CDR1 is ENHRY, CDR2 SYGVKD.